This T cell receptor beta chain is drawn from a study of CD8 T cells in Susac syndrome. Sequencing of TCR beta was performed on blood CD8+ and CD4+ T cells. Healthy donors formed controls matched for age and sex. This CDR3 contains 14 residues. After removal of 6 bases from V and 4 bases from J, the junction contained 4 bases not matched to a gene. Looked up from germline, CDR1 is LNHDA and CDR2 is SQIVND (reference sequence). When the RNA was reverse transcribed, random hexamers were used with an input of roughly 0.45 to 1 ug. The method of amplification for TCR beta CDR3 was immunoSEQ multiplex PCR, covering 54 Vbeta and 13 Jbeta. TCRdb passed the immunoSEQ multiplex PCR reads through MiXCR, listing each CDR3 protein once. The sample has about 160,000 distinct CDR3 sequences, approximately 92% seen once; the top ten hold approximately 0.14%.

The rearrangement joins TRBV19 to TRBJ1-5, with 9 bases fitting TRBD1. The clonotype was recovered from a human donor in good health. Input material: CD4+ T cells from PBMCs. The CDR3 is CASRGTGRNQPQHF. CDR3 in DNA: TGTGCCAGTAGGGGGACAGGGCGAAATCAGCCCCAGCATTTT. The whole variable domain, remainder taken from reference TRBV19 and TRBJ1-5, is DGGITQSPKYLFRKEGQNVTLSCEQNLNHDAMYWYRQDPGQGLRLIYYSQIVNDFQKGDIAEGYSVSREKKESFPLTVTSAQKNPTAFYLCASRGTGRNQPQHFGDGTRLSIL.